This T cell receptor beta chain was identified during a study of radiation and T cells in renal cell carcinoma. This sample's time point: baseline pretreatment blood. Treatment meaning: 15 Gy SBRT to primary tumor, nephrectomy 4 weeks later. After SBRT, blood was collected at 2 and 4 weeks, plus baseline. This renal cell carcinoma was of the clear cell type. Assay used: immunoSEQ multiplex PCR; TCRdb lists only in-frame clones, some missing. Among 50,000 to 75,000 clones listed, 65% to 80% were seen once. General study points: Pretreatment tumor biopsies were lacking, so baseline clonotypes are unknown. From baseline, blood top tumor clonotypes peaked at 2 weeks post-radiation.

The V gene lost 3 bases and the J gene lost 1 base, with 12 bases spanning the gap. Per germline, CDR1 LNHDA and CDR2 SQIVND (reference sequence). The CDR3 has 15 residues. Regarding this clone: What it recognizes is unknown.

The sequence was obtained from a man between 60 and 75 years old with renal cell carcinoma. The input for sequencing was blood, taken from a patient whose treatment included radiotherapy and nephrectomy. The genes are TRBV19 and TRBJ1-1, with D hard to call. CDR3 coding DNA: TGTGCCAGTAGTATCGGTCAGCGCCCGAACACTGAAGCTTTCTTT. It is translated as CASSIGQRPNTEAFF.